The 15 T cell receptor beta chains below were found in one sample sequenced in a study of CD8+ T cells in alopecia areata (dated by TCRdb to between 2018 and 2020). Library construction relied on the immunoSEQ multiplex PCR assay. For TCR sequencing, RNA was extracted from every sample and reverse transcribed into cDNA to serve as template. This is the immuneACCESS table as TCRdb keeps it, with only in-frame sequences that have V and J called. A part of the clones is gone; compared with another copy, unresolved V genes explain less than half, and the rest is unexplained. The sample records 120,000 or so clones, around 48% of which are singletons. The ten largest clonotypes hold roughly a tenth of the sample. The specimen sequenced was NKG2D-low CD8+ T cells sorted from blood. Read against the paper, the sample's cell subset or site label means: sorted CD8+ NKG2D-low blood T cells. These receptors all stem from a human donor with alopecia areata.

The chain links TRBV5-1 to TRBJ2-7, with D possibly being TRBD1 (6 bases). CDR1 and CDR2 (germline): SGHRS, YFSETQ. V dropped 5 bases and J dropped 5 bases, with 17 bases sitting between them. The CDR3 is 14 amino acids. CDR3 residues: CASRPDRNYDEQYF. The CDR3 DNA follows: TGCGCCAGCAGACCCGACAGGAATTACGACGAGCAGTACTTC.

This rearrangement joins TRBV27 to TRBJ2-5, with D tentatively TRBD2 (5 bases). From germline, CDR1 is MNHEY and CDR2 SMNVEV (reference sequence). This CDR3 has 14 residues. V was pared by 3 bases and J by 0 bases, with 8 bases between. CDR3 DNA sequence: TGTGCCAGCAGTTTGTTAGCGCACCAAGAGACCCAGTACTTC. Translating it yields CASSLLAHQETQYF.

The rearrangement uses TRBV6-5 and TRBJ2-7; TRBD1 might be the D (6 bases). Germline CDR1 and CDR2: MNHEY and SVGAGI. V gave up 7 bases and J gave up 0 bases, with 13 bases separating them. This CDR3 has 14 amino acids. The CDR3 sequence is CASTVDRNSYEQYF. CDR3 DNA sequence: TGTGCCAGCACCGTCGACAGGAACTCCTACGAGCAGTACTTC.

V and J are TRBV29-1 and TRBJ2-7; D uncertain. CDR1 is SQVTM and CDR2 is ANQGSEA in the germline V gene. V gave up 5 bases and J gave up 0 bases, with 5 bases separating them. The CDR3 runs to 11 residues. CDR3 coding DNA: TGCAGCGTTTTTATCTCCTACGAGCAGTACTTC. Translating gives CSVFISYEQYF.

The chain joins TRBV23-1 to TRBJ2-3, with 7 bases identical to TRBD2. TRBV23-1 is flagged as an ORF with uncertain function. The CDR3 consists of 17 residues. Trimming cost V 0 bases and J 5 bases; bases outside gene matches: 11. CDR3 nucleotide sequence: TGCGCCAGCAGTCAATCCCTGGAGCGGGATTTAGAAGATACGCAGTATTTT. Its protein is CASSQSLERDLEDTQYF.

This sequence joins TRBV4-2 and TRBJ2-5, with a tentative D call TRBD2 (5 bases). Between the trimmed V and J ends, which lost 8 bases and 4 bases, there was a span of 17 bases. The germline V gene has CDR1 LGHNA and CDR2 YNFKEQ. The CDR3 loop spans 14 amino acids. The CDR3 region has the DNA TGTGCCAGCCGCCCGGGCGAGGCGGGAGAGACCCAGTACTTC. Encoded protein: CASRPGEAGETQYF.

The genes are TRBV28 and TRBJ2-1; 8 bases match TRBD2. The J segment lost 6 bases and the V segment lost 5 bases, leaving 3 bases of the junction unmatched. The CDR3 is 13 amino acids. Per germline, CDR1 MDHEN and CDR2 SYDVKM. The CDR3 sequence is CASSPGLANEQFF. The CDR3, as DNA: TGTGCCAGCAGTCCCGGACTAGCCAATGAGCAGTTCTTC.

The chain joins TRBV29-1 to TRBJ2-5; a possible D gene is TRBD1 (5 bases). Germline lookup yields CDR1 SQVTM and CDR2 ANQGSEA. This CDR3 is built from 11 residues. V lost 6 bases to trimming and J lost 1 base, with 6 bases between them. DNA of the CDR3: TGCAGCGTCGACAGCCAAGAGACCCAGTACTTC. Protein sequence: CSVDSQETQYF.

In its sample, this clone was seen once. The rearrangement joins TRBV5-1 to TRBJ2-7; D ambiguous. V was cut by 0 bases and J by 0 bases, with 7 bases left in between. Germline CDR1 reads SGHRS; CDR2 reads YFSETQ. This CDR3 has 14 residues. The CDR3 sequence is CASSLEVSSYEQYF. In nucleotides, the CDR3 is TGCGCCAGCAGCTTGGAGGTGAGCTCCTACGAGCAGTACTTC. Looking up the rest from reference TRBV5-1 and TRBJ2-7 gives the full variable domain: KAGVTQTPRYLIKTRGQQVTLSCSPISGHRSVSWYQQTPGQGLQFLFEYFSETQRNKGNFPGRFSGRQFSNSRSEMNVSTLELGDSALYLCASSLEVSSYEQYFGPGTRLTVT.

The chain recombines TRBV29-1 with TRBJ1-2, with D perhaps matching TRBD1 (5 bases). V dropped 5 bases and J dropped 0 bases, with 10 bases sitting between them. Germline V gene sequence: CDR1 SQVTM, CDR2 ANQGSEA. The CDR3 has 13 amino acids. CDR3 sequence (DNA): TGCAGCGTTCCGGGGCATTCTAACTATGGCTACACCTTC. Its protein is CSVPGHSNYGYTF.

CDR3 nucleotides: TGCAGCGTCCGGGACAATTTGAACACCGGGGAGCTGTTTTTT. It specifies CSVRDNLNTGELFF. This chain joins TRBV29-1 and TRBJ2-2, with D maybe TRBD1 (6 bases). The CDR3 is made up of 14 amino acids. Germline assignment: CDR1 SQVTM and CDR2 ANQGSEA. Trimming cost V 6 bases and J 1 base, with 12 bases left between them.

CDR3 protein: CASSLKLAGSYEQYF. The CDR3 bases are TGCGCCAGCAGCTTAAAACTAGCGGGGTCCTACGAGCAGTACTTC. The gene calls are TRBV5-1 and TRBJ2-7, with TRBD2 identical over 10 bases. The CDR3 extends over 15 amino acids. Losses at the gene ends were 2 bases for V and 1 base for J; bases not matched to a gene: 3. From germline, CDR1 is SGHRS and CDR2 YFSETQ.

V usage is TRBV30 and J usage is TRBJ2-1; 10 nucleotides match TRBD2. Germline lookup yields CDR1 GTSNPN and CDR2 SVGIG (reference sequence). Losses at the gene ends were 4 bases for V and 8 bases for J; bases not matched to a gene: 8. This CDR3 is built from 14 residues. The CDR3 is CAWTSSGSRDEQFF. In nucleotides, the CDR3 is TGTGCCTGGACGTCTAGCGGGAGTAGAGATGAGCAGTTCTTC.

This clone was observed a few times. The CDR3 is CASTGTWDEQYF. CDR3 DNA: TGTGCCAGTACCGGGACCTGGGACGAGCAGTACTTC. The V call is TRBV19, the J call TRBJ2-7; possibly TRBD1 or TRBD2 for D (5 bases each). CDR3 size: 12 residues. The V gene lost 7 bases and the J gene lost 5 bases, with 12 bases spanning the gap. Germline V gene lookup returns CDR1 LNHDA and CDR2 SQIVND (reference sequence). Full variable domain (rest looked up from reference TRBV19 and TRBJ2-7): DGGITQSPKYLFRKEGQNVTLSCEQNLNHDAMYWYRQDPGQGLRLIYYSQIVNDFQKGDIAEGYSVSREKKESFPLTVTSAQKNPTAFYLCASTGTWDEQYFGPGTRLTVT.

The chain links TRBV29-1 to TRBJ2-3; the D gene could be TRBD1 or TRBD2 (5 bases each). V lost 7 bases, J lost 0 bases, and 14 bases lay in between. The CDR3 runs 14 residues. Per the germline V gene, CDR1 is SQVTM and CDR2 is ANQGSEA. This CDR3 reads CSADWGFSTDTQYF. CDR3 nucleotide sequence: TGCAGCGCAGACTGGGGGTTCAGCACAGATACGCAGTATTTT.